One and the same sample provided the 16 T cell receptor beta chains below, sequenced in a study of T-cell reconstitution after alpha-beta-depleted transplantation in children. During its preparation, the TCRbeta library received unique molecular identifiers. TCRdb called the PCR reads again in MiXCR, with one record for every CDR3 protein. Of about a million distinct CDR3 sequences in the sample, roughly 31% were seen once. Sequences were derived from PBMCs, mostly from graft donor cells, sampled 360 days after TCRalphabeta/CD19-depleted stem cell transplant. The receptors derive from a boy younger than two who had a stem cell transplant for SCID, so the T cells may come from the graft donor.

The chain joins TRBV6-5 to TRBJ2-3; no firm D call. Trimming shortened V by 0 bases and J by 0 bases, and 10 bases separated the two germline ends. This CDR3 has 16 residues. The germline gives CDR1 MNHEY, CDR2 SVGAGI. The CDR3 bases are TGTGCCAGCAGTTACTCGGCAGCCCAAAGCACAGATACGCAGTATTTT. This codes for CASSYSAAQSTDTQYF.

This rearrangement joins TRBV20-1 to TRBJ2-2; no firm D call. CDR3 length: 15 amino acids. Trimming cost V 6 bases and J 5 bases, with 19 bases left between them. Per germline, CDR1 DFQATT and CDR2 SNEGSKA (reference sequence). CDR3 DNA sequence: TGCAGTGCCTTTCCGTGGCGGAGAAATACCGGGGAGCTGTTTTTT. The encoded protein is CSAFPWRRNTGELFF.

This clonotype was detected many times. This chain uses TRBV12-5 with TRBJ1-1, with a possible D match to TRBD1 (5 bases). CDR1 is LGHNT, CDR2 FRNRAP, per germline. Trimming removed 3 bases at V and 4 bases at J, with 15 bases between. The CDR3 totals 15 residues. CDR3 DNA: TGTGCTAGTGGTTTCATCGCTCCAGGGTCCACTGAAGCTTTCTTT. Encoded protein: CASGFIAPGSTEAFF.

CDR3: CASSSDRGLAGELFF. In nucleotides, the CDR3 is TGCGCCAGCAGCTCGGACAGGGGACTTGCCGGGGAGCTGTTTTTT. The chain is built from TRBV5-1 and TRBJ2-2; 9 nucleotides align to TRBD1. The CDR3 spans 15 residues. The ends lost 3 bases at V and 6 bases at J; junction bases unmatched: 6. Germline CDR1 and CDR2: SGHRS and YFSETQ.

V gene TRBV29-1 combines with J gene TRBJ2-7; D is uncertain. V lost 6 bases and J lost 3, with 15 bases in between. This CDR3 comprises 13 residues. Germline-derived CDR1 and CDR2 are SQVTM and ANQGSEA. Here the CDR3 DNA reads TGCAGCGTGGCACTCGGCCCGGTCTACGAGCAGTACTTC. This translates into CSVALGPVYEQYF.

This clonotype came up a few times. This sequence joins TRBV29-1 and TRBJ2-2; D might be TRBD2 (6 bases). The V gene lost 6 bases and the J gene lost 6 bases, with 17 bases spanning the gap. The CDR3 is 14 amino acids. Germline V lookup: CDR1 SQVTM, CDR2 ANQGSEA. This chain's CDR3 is CSVGLNTGAGELFF. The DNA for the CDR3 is TGCAGCGTCGGTCTGAACACGGGGGCCGGGGAGCTGTTTTTT.

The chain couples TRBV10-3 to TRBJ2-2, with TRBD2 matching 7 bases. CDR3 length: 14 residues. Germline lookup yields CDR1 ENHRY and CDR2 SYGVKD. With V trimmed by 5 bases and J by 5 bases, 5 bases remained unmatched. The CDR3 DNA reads TGTGCCATCAGTAAGGGCGGGGGTACCGGGGAGCTGTTTTTT. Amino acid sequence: CAISKGGGTGELFF.

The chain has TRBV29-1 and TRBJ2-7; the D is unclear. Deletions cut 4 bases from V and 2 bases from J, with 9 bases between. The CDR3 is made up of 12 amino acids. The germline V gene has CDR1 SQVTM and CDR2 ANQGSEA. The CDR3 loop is CSVVLETYEQYF. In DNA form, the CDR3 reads TGCAGCGTTGTTTTGGAAACCTACGAGCAGTACTTC.

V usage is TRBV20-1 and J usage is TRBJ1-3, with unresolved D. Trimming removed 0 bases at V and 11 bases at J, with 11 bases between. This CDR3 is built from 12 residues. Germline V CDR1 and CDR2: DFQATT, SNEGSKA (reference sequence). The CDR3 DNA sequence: TGCAGTGCTAGAGATACGCAGCTCCCCATATATTTT. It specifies CSARDTQLPIYF.

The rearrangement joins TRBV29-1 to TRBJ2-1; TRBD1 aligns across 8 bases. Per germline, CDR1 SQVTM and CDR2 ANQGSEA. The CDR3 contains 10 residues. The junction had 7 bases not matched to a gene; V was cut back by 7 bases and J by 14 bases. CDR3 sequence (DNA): TGCAGCGCCCTCCGGGACAGGAAGTTCTTC. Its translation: CSALRDRKFF.

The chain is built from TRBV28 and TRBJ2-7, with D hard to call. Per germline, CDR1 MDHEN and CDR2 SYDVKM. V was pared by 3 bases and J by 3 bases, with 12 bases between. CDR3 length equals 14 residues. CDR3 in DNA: TGTGCCAGCAGTTTGTTTGAGAGAAGCTACGAGCAGTACTTC. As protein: CASSLFERSYEQYF.

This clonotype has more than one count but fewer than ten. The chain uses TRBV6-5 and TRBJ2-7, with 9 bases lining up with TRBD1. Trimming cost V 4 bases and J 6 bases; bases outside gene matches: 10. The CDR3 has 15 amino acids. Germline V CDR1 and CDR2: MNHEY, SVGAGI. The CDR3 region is CASSSSGTGRFEQYF. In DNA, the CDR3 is TGTGCCAGCAGTTCGAGCGGGACAGGGAGGTTCGAGCAGTACTTC.

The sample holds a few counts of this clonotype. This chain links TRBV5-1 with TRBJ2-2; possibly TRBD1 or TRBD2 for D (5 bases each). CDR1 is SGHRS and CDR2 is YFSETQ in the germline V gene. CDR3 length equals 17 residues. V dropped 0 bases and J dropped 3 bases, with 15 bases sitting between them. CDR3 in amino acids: CASSLVPGAGYTGELFF. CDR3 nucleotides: TGCGCCAGCAGCTTGGTTCCCGGGGCAGGGTACACCGGGGAGCTGTTTTTT.

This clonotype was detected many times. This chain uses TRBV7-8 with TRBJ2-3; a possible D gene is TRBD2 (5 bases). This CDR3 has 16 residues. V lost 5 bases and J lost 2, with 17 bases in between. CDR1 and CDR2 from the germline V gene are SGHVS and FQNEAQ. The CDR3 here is CASSRPLVGDTDTQYF. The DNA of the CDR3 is TGTGCCAGCAGCCGTCCCCTTGTCGGGGACACAGATACGCAGTATTTT.

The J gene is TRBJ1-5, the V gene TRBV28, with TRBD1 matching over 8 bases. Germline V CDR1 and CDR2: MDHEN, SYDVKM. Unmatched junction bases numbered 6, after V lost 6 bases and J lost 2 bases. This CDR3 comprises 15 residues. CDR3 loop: CASRGQGSGNQPQHF. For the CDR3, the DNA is TGTGCCAGCAGAGGACAGGGTTCGGGCAATCAGCCCCAGCATTTT.

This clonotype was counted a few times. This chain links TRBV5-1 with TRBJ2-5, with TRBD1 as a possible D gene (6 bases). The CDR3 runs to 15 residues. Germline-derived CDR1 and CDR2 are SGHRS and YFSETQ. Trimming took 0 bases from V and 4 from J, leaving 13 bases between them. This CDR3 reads CASSLVVGARETQYF. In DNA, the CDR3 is TGCGCCAGCAGCTTGGTCGTGGGGGCCCGAGAGACCCAGTACTTC. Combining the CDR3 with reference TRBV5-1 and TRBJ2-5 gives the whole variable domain KAGVTQTPRYLIKTRGQQVTLSCSPISGHRSVSWYQQTPGQGLQFLFEYFSETQRNKGNFPGRFSGRQFSNSRSEMNVSTLELGDSALYLCASSLVVGARETQYFGPGTRLLVL.